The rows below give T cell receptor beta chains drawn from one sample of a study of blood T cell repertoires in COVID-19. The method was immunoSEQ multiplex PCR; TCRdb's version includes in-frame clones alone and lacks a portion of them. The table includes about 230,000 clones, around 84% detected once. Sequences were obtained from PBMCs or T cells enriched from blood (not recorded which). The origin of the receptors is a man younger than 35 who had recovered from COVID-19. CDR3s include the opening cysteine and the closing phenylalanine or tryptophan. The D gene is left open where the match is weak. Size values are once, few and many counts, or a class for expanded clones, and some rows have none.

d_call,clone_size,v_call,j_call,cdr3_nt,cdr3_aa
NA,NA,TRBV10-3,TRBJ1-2,TGTGCCATCAGTGCCACGGCGGGCGGAGGCTACACCTTC,CAISATAGGGYTF
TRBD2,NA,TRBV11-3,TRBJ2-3,TGTGCCAGCAGCTCATCGCGGGAGCTCCGCACAGATACGCAGTATTTT,CASSSSRELRTDTQYF
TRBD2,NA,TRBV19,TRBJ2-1,TGTGCCAGTAGTATCTTCGGTAGCGGGAGGGCCTGGGATGAGCAGTTCTTC,CASSIFGSGRAWDEQFF
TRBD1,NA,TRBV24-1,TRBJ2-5,TGTGCCACCAGTCCGGGACAGCAAGAGACCCAGTACTTC,CATSPGQQETQYF
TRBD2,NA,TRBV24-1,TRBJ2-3,TGTGCCACCGGGAGTACCGGGACTAGCAACACAGATACGCAGTATTTT,CATGSTGTSNTDTQYF
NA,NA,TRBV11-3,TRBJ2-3,TGTGCCAGCAGCTTTATCTCGGGGACAGATACGCAGTATTTT,CASSFISGTDTQYF
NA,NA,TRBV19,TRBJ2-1,TGTGCCAGTAGTATAACGGGGGAGACAGTCTACAATGAGCAGTTCTTC,CASSITGETVYNEQFF
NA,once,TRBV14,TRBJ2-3,TGTGCCAGCAGCCAAACTGCCCCTTACAGTCCAGATACGCAGTATTTT,CASSQTAPYSPDTQYF
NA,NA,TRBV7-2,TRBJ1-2,TGTGCCAGCAGCCTAGGAACATCCTATGGCTACACCTTC,CASSLGTSYGYTF
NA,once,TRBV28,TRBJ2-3,TGTGCCAGCAGCTACCCAATTCCCATTAGCGGAAGGAATCGAGATACGCAGTATTTT,CASSYPIPISGRNRDTQYF
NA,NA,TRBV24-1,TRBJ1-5,TGTGCCACCAGTGATTCTTCCTCGCCCCAGCATTTT,CATSDSSSPQHF
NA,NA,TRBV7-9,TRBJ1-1,TGTGCCAGCAGCTTTTTCTCCCCCGTCGCTGAAGCTTTCTTT,CASSFFSPVAEAFF
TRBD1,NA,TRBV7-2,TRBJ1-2,TGTGCCAGCAGCCCGGGACAGGGCCTTAACTATGGCTACACCTTC,CASSPGQGLNYGYTF
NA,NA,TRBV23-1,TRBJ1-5,TGCGCCAGCAGTCCGAAAACAGTACCACGATGGAATCAGCCCCAGCATTTT,CASSPKTVPRWNQPQHF
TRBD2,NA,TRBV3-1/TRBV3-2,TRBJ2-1,TGTGCCAGCAGACCGGGACTAGCGGAGAATGAGCAGTTCTTC,CASRPGLAENEQFF
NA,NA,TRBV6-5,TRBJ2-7,TGTGCCGGAAACCTAGAGATCCTCCATTCCTACGAGCAGTACTTC,CAGNLEILHSYEQYF
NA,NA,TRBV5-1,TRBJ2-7,TGCGCCAGCCAAGGCGGTGGCGAGCAGTACTTC,CASQGGGEQYF
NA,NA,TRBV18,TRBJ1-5,TGTGCCAGCTCGGCAGGGTATAGCAATCAGCCCCAGCATTTT,CASSAGYSNQPQHF
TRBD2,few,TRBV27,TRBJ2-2,TGTGCCAGCAGTTCGGGACTAGTCCCCGGGGAGCTGTTTTTT,CASSSGLVPGELFF
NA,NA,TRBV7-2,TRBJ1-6,TGTGCCAGCAGCTCGAGTCTTAATTCACCCCTCCACTTT,CASSSSLNSPLHF
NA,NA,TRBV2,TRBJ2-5,TGTGCCAGCACCGGGTACCAAGAGACCCAGTACTTC,CASTGYQETQYF
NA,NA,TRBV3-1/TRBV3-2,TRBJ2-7,TGTGCCAGCAGCCCCGGACAGTACTACGAGCAGTACTTC,CASSPGQYYEQYF
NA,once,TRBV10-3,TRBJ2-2,TGTGCCATCAGAGGAGCAGACACCGGGGAGCTGTTTTTT,CAIRGADTGELFF
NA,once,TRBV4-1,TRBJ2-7,TGCGCCAGCAGCCAATTCCCTAAACTCCACGAGCAGTACTTC,CASSQFPKLHEQYF
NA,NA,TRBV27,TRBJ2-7,TGTGCCAGCAGTCCCGGCCAGGGTGGCTACGAGCAGTACTTC,CASSPGQGGYEQYF
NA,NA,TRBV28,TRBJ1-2,TGTGCCAGCAGTCCCCCCCAGCGGGGCTACACCTTC,CASSPPQRGYTF